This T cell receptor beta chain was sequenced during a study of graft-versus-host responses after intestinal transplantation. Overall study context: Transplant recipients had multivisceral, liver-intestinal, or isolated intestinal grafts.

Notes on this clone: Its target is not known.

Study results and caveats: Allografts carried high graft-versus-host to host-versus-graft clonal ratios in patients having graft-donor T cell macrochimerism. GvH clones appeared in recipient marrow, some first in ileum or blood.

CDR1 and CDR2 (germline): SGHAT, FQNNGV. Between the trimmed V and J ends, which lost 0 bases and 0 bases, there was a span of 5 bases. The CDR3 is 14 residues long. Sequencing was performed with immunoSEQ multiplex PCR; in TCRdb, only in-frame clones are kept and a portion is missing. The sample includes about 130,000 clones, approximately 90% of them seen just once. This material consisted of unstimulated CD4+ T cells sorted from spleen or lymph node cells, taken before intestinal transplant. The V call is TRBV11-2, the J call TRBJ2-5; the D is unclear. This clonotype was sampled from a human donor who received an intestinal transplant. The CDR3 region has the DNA TGTGCCAGCAGCTTAGATCTGTACCAAGAGACCCAGTACTTC. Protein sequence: CASSLDLYQETQYF.